The 10 T cell receptor beta chains below were found in one sample sequenced in a study of blood T cell repertoires in COVID-19. The protocol was immunoSEQ multiplex PCR, while the TCRdb copy is restricted to in-frame clones and leaves out a portion. The table records 85,000 to 95,000 clones, approximately 79% of them present only once. Sequencing input: peripheral blood. Receptors originate from a woman aged 80 or older with acute or convalescent COVID-19.

Many counts were recorded for this clone. The rearrangement joins TRBV11-3 to TRBJ2-1, with a tentative D call TRBD1 (6 bases). The CDR3 has 15 amino acids. Germline V CDR1 and CDR2: SGHNT, YENEEA. The V and J ends lost 3 bases and 4 bases respectively, with 13 bases between them. CDR3 coding DNA: TGTGCCAGCAGCTTTAGTCGACAGGCTTACAATGAGCAGTTCTTC. This codes for CASSFSRQAYNEQFF.

The gene calls are TRBV7-3 and TRBJ2-5; the match to TRBD2 covers 9 bases. In germline, CDR1 is SGHTA, CDR2 FQGTGA. Trimming cost V 5 bases and J 4 bases; bases outside gene matches: 8. This CDR3 is built from 15 residues. CDR3 DNA: TGTGCCAGCAGCCAAAGCGGGGGGCAGGGAGAGACCCAGTACTTC. Protein sequence: CASSQSGGQGETQYF.

V usage is TRBV27 and J usage is TRBJ1-5, with unresolved D. Deletions cut 1 base from V and 0 bases from J, with 7 bases between. Germline-derived CDR1 and CDR2 are MNHEY and SMNVEV (reference sequence). The CDR3 spans 15 residues. The CDR3 reads CASSLYFLSNQPQHF. The CDR3 bases are TGTGCCAGCAGTTTATACTTTCTTAGCAATCAGCCCCAGCATTTT.

This clone was recorded only once. The J gene is TRBJ1-2, the V gene TRBV24-1, with TRBD1 matching 7 bases. The CDR3 totals 14 residues. Trimming removed 4 bases from V and 3 bases from J; junction bases left unmatched: 4. From germline, CDR1 is KGHDR and CDR2 SFDVKD. The CDR3 loop is CATSDHTGDYGYTF. Written as DNA, the CDR3 is TGTGCCACCAGTGACCACACAGGGGACTATGGCTACACCTTC.

By its share, this clone is medium-sized. The rearrangement links TRBV7-9 to TRBJ1-1, with D uncertain. The CDR3 contains 13 residues. Trimming took off 6 bases at V and 1 base at J, with 9 bases between the two ends. Germline loops: CDR1 SEHNR, CDR2 FQNEAQ (reference sequence). DNA of the CDR3: TGTGCCAGCAGGAGTAGGAGGAACACTGAAGCTTTCTTT. Translated, it gives CASRSRRNTEAFF.

The V call is TRBV2, the J call TRBJ2-5; D not resolved. CDR3 length: 15 amino acids. CDR1 is SNHLY and CDR2 is FYNNEI in the germline V gene. The germline V and J ends were trimmed by 4 bases and 4 bases, with 16 bases remaining between them. DNA for the CDR3: TGTGCCAGCAGTGGGCTGTGGGCACTGATAGAGACCCAGTACTTC. Its protein is CASSGLWALIETQYF.

This sequence joins TRBV4-1 and TRBJ1-1, with D tentatively TRBD1 (6 bases). Trimming took 4 bases from V and 0 from J, leaving 12 bases between them. The CDR3 spans 15 residues. Germline V gives CDR1 MGHRA, CDR2 YSYEKL. CDR3 loop: CASSLRTDMNTEAFF. In DNA form, the CDR3 reads TGCGCCAGCAGCCTTAGGACAGACATGAACACTGAAGCTTTCTTT.

This sequence joins TRBV3-1 (or the pseudogene TRBV3-2) and TRBJ2-2; the D is unclear. From germline, CDR1 is LGHDT and CDR2 YNNKEL (reference sequence). The CDR3 contains 14 residues. The germline V and J ends were trimmed by 4 bases and 7 bases, with 13 bases remaining between them. The CDR3 protein is CASSLRSPGGELFF. The DNA for the CDR3 is TGTGCCAGCAGCCTACGAAGTCCCGGCGGGGAGCTGTTTTTT.

The CDR3 DNA reads as TGTGCCAGCAGAAGGACCGCGGGGCCCCAAGACGAGCAGTACTTC. Translation: CASRRTAGPQDEQYF. V gene TRBV21-1 combines with J gene TRBJ2-7; the table's TRBD2 call for D was not verified on the DNA. TRBV21-1 is described as a pseudogene. The CDR3 totals 15 residues.

This chain links TRBV7-9 with TRBJ1-1; no reliable D call. V was shortened by 4 bases and J by 3 bases, with 9 bases between the two germline ends. CDR3 size: 13 residues. Germline-derived CDR1 and CDR2 are SEHNR and FQNEAQ (reference sequence). The CDR3 spells CASSSQEDTEAFF. In nucleotides, the CDR3 is TGTGCCAGCAGCTCCCAAGAGGACACTGAAGCTTTCTTT.